This is a list of T cell receptor beta chains from one sample in a study of blood T cell repertoires in COVID-19. The table came from immunoSEQ multiplex PCR; TCRdb's copy has only in-frame clones and leaves some out. The table has around 190,000 clones, about 75% seen once. The sample taken for sequencing was peripheral blood. These receptors all come from a woman aged 45-60 years with active or convalescent COVID-19. Both conserved end residues are part of each CDR3. D genes are given only for firm matches. Expanded clones get a size class; other rows say once, few or many, or leave the size out.

clone size | D gene | J gene | V gene | CDR3 DNA | CDR3 protein
- | - | TRBJ1-1 | TRBV6-6 | TGTGCCAGCAACGTGGGGGGGGCGGACACTGAAGCTTTCTTT | CASNVGGADTEAFF
few | TRBD2 | TRBJ2-2 | TRBV19 | TGTGCCAGTAGTCCGGCGGGAGCTGCGAACACCGGGGAGCTGTTTTTT | CASSPAGAANTGELFF
few | - | TRBJ1-6 | TRBV12-5 | TGTGCTAGTGGGGGGGCTAATTCACCCCTCCACTTT | CASGGANSPLHF
- | TRBD1 | TRBJ1-1 | TRBV7-9 | TGTGCCAGCAGCCTCCGGGACAGTTTTGACACTGAAGCTTTCTTT | CASSLRDSFDTEAFF
- | TRBD1 | TRBJ1-2 | TRBV7-2 | TGTGCCAGCAGCTTACTCCGGGACAGATTTGGATCTAACTATGGCTACACCTTC | CASSLLRDRFGSNYGYTF
- | - | TRBJ2-6 | TRBV7-6 | TGTGCCAGCAGCAAGGACATTACAGGGGCCAACGTCCTGACTTTC | CASSKDITGANVLTF
- | - | TRBJ1-1 | TRBV11-2 | TGTGCCAGCAGCTTCAGGGGCCTGATGGCTGAAGCTTTCTTT | CASSFRGLMAEAFF
once | - | TRBJ1-4 | TRBV14 | TGTGCCAGCAGCCACCTCAGGTCAACTAATGAAAAACTGTTTTTT | CASSHLRSTNEKLFF
- | - | TRBJ2-5 | TRBV19 | TGTGCCAGTAAGGGGAGGGGGATACCGGGACAAGAGACCCAGTACTTC | CASKGRGIPGQETQYF
many | TRBD1 | TRBJ2-7 | TRBV19 | TGTGCCAGTAGTGGGCTGCGGACAGGGGACTACGAGCAGTACTTC | CASSGLRTGDYEQYF
- | TRBD1 | TRBJ1-1 | TRBV6-5 | TGTGCCAGCACCCACCGGGACAGGGGGAGTGAAGCTTTCTTT | CASTHRDRGSEAFF
- | TRBD2 | TRBJ2-3 | TRBV6-2/TRBV6-3 | TGTGCCAGCAGTTCAGCGGGGGGGTTCACAGATACGCAGTATTTT | CASSSAGGFTDTQYF
- | TRBD2 | TRBJ2-3 | TRBV4-3 | TGCGCCAGCAGCGCTAGCGGGAGACCTGATACGCAGTATTTT | CASSASGRPDTQYF
- | - | TRBJ1-3 | TRBV29-1 | TGCAGCGTCTCACGGACAGAGAGAAACACCATATATTTT | CSVSRTERNTIYF
few | TRBD2 | TRBJ2-7 | TRBV27 | TGTGCCAGCAGATCCGGGACTAGCGGAGTCTACGAGCAGTACTTC | CASRSGTSGVYEQYF
- | - | TRBJ1-2 | TRBV19 | TGTGCCAGTAGACGTTTGGGGGCAGGAGGCTACACCTTC | CASRRLGAGGYTF
- | - | TRBJ2-7 | TRBV5-6 | TGTGCCAGCAGCTTCCGGAAACAGGTCTCCTACGAGCAGTACTTC | CASSFRKQVSYEQYF
- | TRBD2 | TRBJ2-7 | TRBV7-2 | TGTGCCAGCAGCCTCGGGACTAGCGGAAACTACGAGCAGTACTTC | CASSLGTSGNYEQYF
- | - | TRBJ2-2 | TRBV5-4 | TGTGCCAGCACCCGGAGGTCGGGGGACGGGGAGCTGTTTTTT | CASTRRSGDGELFF
- | - | TRBJ1-2 | TRBV7-9 | TGTGCCAGCAGCTTAATGGCAGGGTATGGCTACACCTTC | CASSLMAGYGYTF
- | - | TRBJ1-2 | TRBV7-9 | TGTGCCAGCAGCTTAGGGGCAGCGGGTGCTAATGGCTACACCTTC | CASSLGAAGANGYTF
- | TRBD2 | TRBJ2-2 | TRBV7-6 | TGTGCCAGCAGCTTAAGGCTAGCGGGGGGTACGAACACCGGGGAGCTGTTTTTT | CASSLRLAGGTNTGELFF
- | - | TRBJ2-3 | TRBV7-9 | TGTGCCAGCAGCCCCCTGGGCTCCCGCACAGATACGCAGTATTTT | CASSPLGSRTDTQYF
- | - | TRBJ2-3 | TRBV30 | TGTGCCTGGAGTTCGGGCGGAGGGAGTACGCAGTATTTT | CAWSSGGGSTQYF
- | TRBD1 | TRBJ2-7 | TRBV15 | TGTGCCACCAGCGGAGCCCAGACAGGGGCCATCGTGGACGAGCAGTACTTC | CATSGAQTGAIVDEQYF
many | TRBD1 | TRBJ2-7 | TRBV7-2 | TGTGCCAGCAGCTTGGACAGGGGAGGTTCCTACGAGCAGTACTTC | CASSLDRGGSYEQYF
- | - | TRBJ2-3 | TRBV9 | TGTGCCAGCAGCCCAAACCTACTAGGTGAGGCTACGCAGTATTTT | CASSPNLLGEATQYF
- | TRBD1 | TRBJ1-5 | TRBV30 | TGTGCCTGGAGTCGACAGGGCGGCGATCAGCCCCAGCATTTT | CAWSRQGGDQPQHF
- | - | TRBJ1-2 | TRBV29-1 | TGCAGCGTACAAGCCGGACATATCTATGGCTACACCTTC | CSVQAGHIYGYTF
- | - | TRBJ1-6 | TRBV5-1 | TGCGCCAGCAGCTTGGCTAGGACATCGAGCTCCTATAATTCACCCCTCCACTTT | CASSLARTSSSYNSPLHF
- | TRBD2 | TRBJ2-7 | TRBV5-6 | TGTGCCAGCAGCTTTTTTCGGGGGGGATCCTACGAGCAGTACTTC | CASSFFRGGSYEQYF
- | - | TRBJ2-5 | TRBV6-1 | TGTGCCAGCAGTGAAGGTGGGGCCTGGGGAGAGACCCAGTACTTC | CASSEGGAWGETQYF
- | - | TRBJ2-7 | TRBV4-3 | TGCGCCAGCAGCCAAGATGGCGGATACGAGCAGTACTTC | CASSQDGGYEQYF
- | - | TRBJ1-1 | TRBV5-8 | TGTGCCAGCAGCTTGGTAAGGGGGATGAACACTGAAGCTTTCTTT | CASSLVRGMNTEAFF
- | - | TRBJ2-7 | TRBV10-3 | TGTGCCATCAGTAAAGACAGCCTTGGAAACGAGCAGTACTTC | CAISKDSLGNEQYF
- | TRBD1 | TRBJ1-1 | TRBV9 | TGTGCCAGCAGCCCACGGGACAGCCTGAACACTGAAGCTTTCTTT | CASSPRDSLNTEAFF
- | - | TRBJ1-1 | TRBV10-3 | TGTGCCATCAGTGACAGGGTGAACACTGAAGCTTTCTTT | CAISDRVNTEAFF
- | - | TRBJ2-3 | TRBV18 | TGTGCCAGCTCACCCCGGGAATCTAGCACAGATACGCAGTATTTT | CASSPRESSTDTQYF
- | TRBD1 | TRBJ2-7 | TRBV5-1 | TGCGCCAGCAGCTTGGGACCTGACAGGGGCGCCTACGAGCAGTACTTC | CASSLGPDRGAYEQYF
- | - | TRBJ2-7 | TRBV2 | TGTGCCAGCGGGGGGACGGGGCTCTCCTACGAGCAGTACTTC | CASGGTGLSYEQYF
- | - | TRBJ1-2 | TRBV5-1 | TGCGCCAGCAGCTTACAGGGAAGCGGGGACTATGGCTACACCTTC | CASSLQGSGDYGYTF
- | - | TRBJ1-2 | TRBV9 | TGTGCCAGCAGCGTACTGGGGGACGGCGGGAGGGGCTACACCTTC | CASSVLGDGGRGYTF
once | - | TRBJ1-3 | TRBV6-5 | TGTGCCAGCAGTTACACCTCAGGGTCTGGAAACACCATATATTTT | CASSYTSGSGNTIYF
- | - | TRBJ2-7 | TRBV6-1 | TGTGCCAGCAGTGACAGGGTGCGGAAATACGAGCAGTACTTC | CASSDRVRKYEQYF
- | - | TRBJ1-2 | TRBV19 | TGTGCCAGTAGTATAGGAGGGCGAGATAACTATGGCTACACCTTC | CASSIGGRDNYGYTF
- | - | TRBJ2-2 | TRBV25-1 | TGTGCCAGCAGTGACCTTACAACGAACACCGGGGAGCTGTTTTTT | CASSDLTTNTGELFF
many | TRBD2 | TRBJ2-6 | TRBV10-3 | TGTGCCATCAGGACTAGCGGGAGGGACGCGGGAGGGGCCAACGTCCTGACTTTC | CAIRTSGRDAGGANVLTF
few | - | TRBJ2-2 | TRBV7-3 | TGTGCCAGCAGCCCTCGGGGGGCATTCACCGGGGAGCTGTTTTTT | CASSPRGAFTGELFF
- | - | TRBJ1-1 | TRBV19 | TGTGCCAGTAGTATCGGGAGGGAAGTCACTGAAGCTTTCTTT | CASSIGREVTEAFF
once | - | TRBJ1-1 | TRBV7-9 | TGTGCCAGCAGCGTTTTGTATACTGAAGCTTTCTTT | CASSVLYTEAFF
once | TRBD2 | TRBJ2-7 | TRBV7-2 | TGTGCCAGCAGCTTAGTCGGGACTAACCCCTACGAGCAGTACTTC | CASSLVGTNPYEQYF
- | - | TRBJ2-2 | TRBV7-3 | TGTGCCAGCAGCTTATTGTCTAGCGCTAACACCGGGGAGCTGTTTTTT | CASSLLSSANTGELFF
- | - | TRBJ1-5 | TRBV19 | TGTGCCAGTAGTATAGTACTACACGGACAGCCCAATCAGCCCCAGCATTTT | CASSIVLHGQPNQPQHF
few | TRBD1 | TRBJ2-7 | TRBV11-2 | TGTGCCAGCAGCTTAGGGGACAGGGCAGAGTACGAGCAGTACTTC | CASSLGDRAEYEQYF
- | TRBD1 | TRBJ2-7 | TRBV14 | TGTGCCAGCAGCCAAACGGCGGGACAGGCCCTCTACGAGCAGTACTTC | CASSQTAGQALYEQYF
few | - | TRBJ1-3 | TRBV19 | TGTGCCACCAGGTTGTCCGGAAACACCATATATTTT | CATRLSGNTIYF
- | - | TRBJ1-1 | TRBV2 | TGTGCCAGCAGCGCGGTGGCTGAAGCTTTCTTT | CASSAVAEAFF
- | - | TRBJ2-7 | TRBV20-1 | TGCAGTGCCACACAACGCTACGAGCAGTACTTC | CSATQRYEQYF
once | - | TRBJ1-6 | TRBV27 | TGTGCCAGCAGTTCCACCTTCTATACGAGCTCCTATAATTCACCCCTCCACTTT | CASSSTFYTSSYNSPLHF
- | - | TRBJ2-6 | TRBV3-1/TRBV3-2 | TGTGCCAGCAGCCAATCGGCTGGGGCCAACGTCCTGACTTTC | CASSQSAGANVLTF